The TCR beta chain under discussion was sequenced for a study of blood T cell repertoires in COVID-19. Overall study: Specimens from acute and convalescent COVID-19 originated in the United States, Italy and Spain.

Original processing methods: Amplification of reference gene primers provided the estimated nucleated cell counts. Clones were sequenced by immunoSEQ multiplex PCR, and TCRdb holds only the in-frame ones, with some missing. The V and J calls and clone size are taken from that table; D and trimming were inferred from the DNA. Of under 200,000 clones listed, 82% are singletons. Deletions cut 8 bases from V and 5 bases from J, with 16 bases between. The CDR3 has 13 residues. CDR1 is KGHSH and CDR2 is LQKENI in the germline V gene. In terms of age and location, participants ranged from roughly 18 to 100 years and lived in about 25 US areas. Participants' reported clinical history set cohort assignment.

Sequenced sample: PBMCs or T cells enriched from blood (not recorded which). This TCR derives from a woman in her fifties or sixties with acute COVID-19. This sequence joins TRBV18 and TRBJ2-7; maybe TRBD2 (6 bases). For the CDR3, the DNA is TGTGCCAGCCGGGCCGCGGCGGGACACGAGCAGTACTTC. This sequence encodes CASRAAAGHEQYF.